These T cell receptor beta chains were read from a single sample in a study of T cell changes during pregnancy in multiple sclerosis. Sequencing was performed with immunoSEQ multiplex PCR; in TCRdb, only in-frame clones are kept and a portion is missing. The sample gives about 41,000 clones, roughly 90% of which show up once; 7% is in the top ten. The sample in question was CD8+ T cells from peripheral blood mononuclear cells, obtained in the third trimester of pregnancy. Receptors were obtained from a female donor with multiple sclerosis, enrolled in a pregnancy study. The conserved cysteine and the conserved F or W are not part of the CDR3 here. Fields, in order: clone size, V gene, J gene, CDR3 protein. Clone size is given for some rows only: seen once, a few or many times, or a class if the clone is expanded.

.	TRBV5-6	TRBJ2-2	ASSLAIQGPGELF
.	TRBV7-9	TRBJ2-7	ASSPMSLHEQY
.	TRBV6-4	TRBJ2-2	ASSEQGTGELF
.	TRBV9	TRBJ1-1	ASSPGLNTEAF
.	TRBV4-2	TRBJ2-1	ASSEKEAGGFYNEQF
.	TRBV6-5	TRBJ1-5	ASSYGGSNQPQH
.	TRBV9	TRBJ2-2	ASSVASGTGELF
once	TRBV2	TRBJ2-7	ASSDPAGGADEQY
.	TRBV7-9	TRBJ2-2	ATLRSGQPTGELF
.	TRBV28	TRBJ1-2	ASSPNTGSYGYT